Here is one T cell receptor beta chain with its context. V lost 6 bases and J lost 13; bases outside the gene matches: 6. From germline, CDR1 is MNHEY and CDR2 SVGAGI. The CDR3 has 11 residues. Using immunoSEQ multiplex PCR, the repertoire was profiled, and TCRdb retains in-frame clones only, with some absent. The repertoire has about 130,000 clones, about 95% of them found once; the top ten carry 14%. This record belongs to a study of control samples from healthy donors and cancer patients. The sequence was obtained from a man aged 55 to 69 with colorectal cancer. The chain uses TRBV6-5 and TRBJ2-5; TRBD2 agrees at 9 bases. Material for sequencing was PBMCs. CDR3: CASSLAGLRYF. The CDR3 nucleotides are TGTGCCAGCAGCCTAGCGGGACTGCGGTACTTC.